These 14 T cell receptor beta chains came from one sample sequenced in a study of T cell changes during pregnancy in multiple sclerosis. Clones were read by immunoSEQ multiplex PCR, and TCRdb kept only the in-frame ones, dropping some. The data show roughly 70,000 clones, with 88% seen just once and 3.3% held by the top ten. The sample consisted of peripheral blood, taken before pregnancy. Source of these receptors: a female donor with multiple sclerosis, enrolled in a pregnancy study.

Here the CDR3 reads CAWGTGNNQPQHF. The CDR3 bases are TGTGCCTGGGGGACAGGGAACAATCAGCCCCAGCATTTT. The chain couples TRBV30 to TRBJ1-5, with 9 bases that match TRBD1. V gave up 5 bases and J gave up 3 bases; unmatched junction bases: 2. The CDR3 contains 13 residues. Germline V gene lookup returns CDR1 GTSNPN and CDR2 SVGIG (reference sequence).

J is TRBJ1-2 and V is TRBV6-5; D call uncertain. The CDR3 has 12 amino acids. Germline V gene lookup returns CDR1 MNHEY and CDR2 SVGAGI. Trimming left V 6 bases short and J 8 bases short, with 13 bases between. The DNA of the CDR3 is TGTGCCAGCAGCCGACCGGGAGGGGGCTACACCTTC. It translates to CASSRPGGGYTF.

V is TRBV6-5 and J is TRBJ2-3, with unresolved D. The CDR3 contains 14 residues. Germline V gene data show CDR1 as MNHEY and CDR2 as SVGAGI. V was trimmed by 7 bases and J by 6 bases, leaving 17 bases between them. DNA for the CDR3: TGTGCCAGCACCTTCTCGATCGATGCGGATACGCAGTATTTT. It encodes CASTFSIDADTQYF.

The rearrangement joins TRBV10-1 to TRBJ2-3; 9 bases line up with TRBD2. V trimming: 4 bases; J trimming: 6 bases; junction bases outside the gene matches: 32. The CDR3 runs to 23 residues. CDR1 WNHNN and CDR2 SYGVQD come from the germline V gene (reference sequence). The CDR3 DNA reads TGCGCCAGCAGTGGGAACCTAGCGGGAACTGGGCGTTCGGCAAAGACGTCGCGGGATACGCAGTATTTT. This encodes CASSGNLAGTGRSAKTSRDTQYF.

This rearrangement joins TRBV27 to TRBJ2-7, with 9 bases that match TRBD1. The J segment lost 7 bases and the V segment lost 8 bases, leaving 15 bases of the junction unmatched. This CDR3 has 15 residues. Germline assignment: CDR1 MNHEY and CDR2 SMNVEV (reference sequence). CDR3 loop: CASGILQGAPREQYF. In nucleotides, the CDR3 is TGTGCCAGCGGAATTCTACAGGGGGCCCCTAGGGAGCAGTACTTC.

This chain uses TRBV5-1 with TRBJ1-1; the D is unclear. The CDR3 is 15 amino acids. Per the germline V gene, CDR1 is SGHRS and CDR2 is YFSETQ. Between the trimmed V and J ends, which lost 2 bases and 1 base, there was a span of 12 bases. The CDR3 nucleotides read TGCGCCAGCAGCTTATCGGTATTGAAGAACACTGAAGCTTTCTTT. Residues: CASSLSVLKNTEAFF.

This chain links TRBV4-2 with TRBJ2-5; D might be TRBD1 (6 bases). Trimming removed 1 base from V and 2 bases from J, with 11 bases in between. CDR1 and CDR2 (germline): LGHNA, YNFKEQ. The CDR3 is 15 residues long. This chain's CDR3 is CASSQGTDMQETQYF. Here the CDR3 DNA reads TGTGCCAGCAGCCAAGGGACAGATATGCAAGAGACCCAGTACTTC.

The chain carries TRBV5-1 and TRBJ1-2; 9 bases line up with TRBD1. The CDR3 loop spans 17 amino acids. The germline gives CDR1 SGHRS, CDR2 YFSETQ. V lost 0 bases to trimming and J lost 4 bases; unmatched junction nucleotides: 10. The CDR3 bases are TGCGCCAGCAGCTTGGGGCAGGACCTACAGGGGGCCTATGGCTACACCTTC. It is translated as CASSLGQDLQGAYGYTF. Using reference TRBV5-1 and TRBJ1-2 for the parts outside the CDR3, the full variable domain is KAGVTQTPRYLIKTRGQQVTLSCSPISGHRSVSWYQQTPGQGLQFLFEYFSETQRNKGNFPGRFSGRQFSNSRSEMNVSTLELGDSALYLCASSLGQDLQGAYGYTFGSGTRLTVV.

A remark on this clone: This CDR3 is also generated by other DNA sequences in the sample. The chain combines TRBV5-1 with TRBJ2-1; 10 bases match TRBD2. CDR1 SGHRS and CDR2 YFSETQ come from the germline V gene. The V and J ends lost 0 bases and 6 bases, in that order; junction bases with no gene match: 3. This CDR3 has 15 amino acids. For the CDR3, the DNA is TGCGCCAGCAGCTTGGGGCTAGCGGGAGTCAATGAGCAGTTCTTC. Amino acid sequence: CASSLGLAGVNEQFF.

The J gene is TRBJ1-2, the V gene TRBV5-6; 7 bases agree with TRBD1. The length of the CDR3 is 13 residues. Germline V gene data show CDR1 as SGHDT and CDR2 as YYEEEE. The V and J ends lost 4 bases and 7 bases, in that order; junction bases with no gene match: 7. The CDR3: CASSHGDRVGYTF. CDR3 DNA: TGTGCCAGCAGCCATGGAGACAGGGTTGGCTACACCTTC.

In DNA, the CDR3 is TGTGCCATCAGTGAATTCGAACAGGATCCTTACGAGCAGTACTTC. Residues: CAISEFEQDPYEQYF. The rearrangement links TRBV10-3 to TRBJ2-7, with TRBD1 as a possible D gene (5 bases). The V gene lost 3 bases and the J gene lost 4 bases, with 16 bases spanning the gap. From germline, CDR1 is ENHRY and CDR2 SYGVKD. The CDR3 has 15 amino acids.

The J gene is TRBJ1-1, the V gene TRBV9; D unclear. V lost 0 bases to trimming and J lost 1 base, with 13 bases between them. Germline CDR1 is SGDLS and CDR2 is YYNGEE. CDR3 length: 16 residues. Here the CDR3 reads CASSVDVARKNTEAFF. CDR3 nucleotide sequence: TGTGCCAGCAGCGTAGACGTGGCCAGAAAGAACACTGAAGCTTTCTTT.

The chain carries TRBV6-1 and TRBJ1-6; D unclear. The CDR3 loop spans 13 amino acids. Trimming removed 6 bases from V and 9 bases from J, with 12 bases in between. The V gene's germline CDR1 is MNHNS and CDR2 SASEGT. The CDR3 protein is CASRGGNGSPLHF. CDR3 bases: TGTGCCAGCAGAGGAGGGAACGGTTCACCCCTCCACTTT.

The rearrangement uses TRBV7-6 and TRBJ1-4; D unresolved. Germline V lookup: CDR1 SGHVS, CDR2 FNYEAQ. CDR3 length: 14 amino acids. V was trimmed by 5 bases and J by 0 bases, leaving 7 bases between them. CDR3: CASSRDATNEKLFF. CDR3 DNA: TGTGCCAGCAGCCGAGATGCAACTAATGAAAAACTGTTTTTT.